Listed below are T cell receptor beta chains from one sample, sequenced in a study of blood T cell repertoires in COVID-19. Assay used: immunoSEQ multiplex PCR; TCRdb lists only in-frame clones, some missing. The sample yields 110,000 to 150,000 clones, just over 85% seen once. The specimen sequenced was PBMCs or T cells enriched from blood (not recorded which). These receptors were taken from a man in his fifties or sixties who had recovered from COVID-19. Each CDR3 is given with its conserved first and last residue. The D gene is left open where the match is weak. The size entry is marked missing in some rows and otherwise reads once, few, many or a size class.

clone_size	d_call	v_call	j_call	cdr3_aa	cdr3_nt
.	TRBD1	TRBV7-8	TRBJ1-2	CASSSWTGDENGYTF	TGTGCCAGCAGCTCGTGGACAGGGGATGAGAATGGCTACACCTTC
.	TRBD1	TRBV3-1/TRBV3-2	TRBJ1-2	CASRDQGAQGYTF	TGTGCCAGCAGGGATCAGGGGGCGCAGGGCTACACCTTC
.	TRBD1	TRBV19	TRBJ1-1	CASSRTGGGTEAFF	TGTGCCAGTAGTCGTACAGGGGGGGGAACTGAAGCTTTCTTT
.	.	TRBV7-3	TRBJ2-3	CASSLRQSTDTQYF	TGTGCCAGCAGCTTAAGACAGAGCACAGATACGCAGTATTTT
.	TRBD2	TRBV19	TRBJ2-5	CASSRGPSERGTQETQYF	TGTGCCAGTAGTCGGGGACCGTCCGAGCGGGGGACCCAAGAGACCCAGTACTTC
.	.	TRBV28	TRBJ2-7	CASSLPRAQNTYEQYF	TGTGCCAGCAGTTTGCCGAGGGCGCAAAATACCTACGAGCAGTACTTC
few	.	TRBV4-1	TRBJ2-3	CASSQESLAHTQYF	TGCGCCAGCAGCCAAGAGTCCCTAGCGCATACGCAGTATTTT
.	TRBD2	TRBV28	TRBJ2-2	CASSEAGGPDTGELFF	TGTGCCAGCAGCGAAGCGGGAGGGCCTGACACCGGGGAGCTGTTTTTT
once	TRBD1	TRBV19	TRBJ1-1	CASKTGQAMNTEAFF	TGTGCCAGTAAGACTGGACAGGCTATGAACACTGAAGCTTTCTTT
.	TRBD2	TRBV7-2	TRBJ2-1	CASSSSGRVGEQFF	TGTGCCAGCAGCTCTAGCGGGAGGGTTGGTGAGCAGTTCTTC
.	TRBD1	TRBV7-9	TRBJ1-3	CASSSRGTASGNTIYF	TGTGCCAGCAGCTCCAGGGGGACGGCCTCTGGAAACACCATATATTTT
.	.	TRBV12-3/TRBV12-4	TRBJ1-2	CASSFSQSGYTF	TGTGCCAGCAGTTTCTCACAATCTGGCTACACCTTC
.	.	TRBV18	TRBJ2-7	CASSPGTGSYEQYF	TGTGCCAGCTCACCAGGAACGGGTTCCTACGAGCAGTACTTC
once	TRBD1	TRBV30	TRBJ1-2	CAWSVLGRGRSNGYTF	TGTGCCTGGAGTGTACTGGGCAGGGGGCGTAGTAATGGCTACACCTTC
.	.	TRBV7-8	TRBJ2-1	CASSSQRSLFF	TGTGCCAGCAGCTCTCAGCGGTCCCTGTTCTTC
.	.	TRBV4-2	TRBJ1-4	CASSQEPGRQEKLFF	TGTGCCAGCAGCCAAGAGCCTGGGCGTCAGGAAAAACTGTTTTTT
.	.	TRBV7-2	TRBJ1-1	CASSLVAQGNTEAFF	TGTGCCAGCAGCTTAGTCGCACAGGGAAACACTGAAGCTTTCTTT
.	TRBD1	TRBV24-1	TRBJ1-2	CATSEGDGTVNYGYTF	TGTGCCACCAGTGAAGGAGACGGGACAGTTAACTATGGCTACACCTTC
.	.	TRBV30	TRBJ1-1	CAWRSFLRNTEAFF	TGTGCCTGGAGGAGCTTCTTGAGGAACACTGAAGCTTTCTTT
.	TRBD2	TRBV12-5	TRBJ2-5	CASSGEGLGETQYF	TGTGCTAGTTCGGGGGAGGGCCTAGGGGAGACCCAGTACTTC
.	TRBD2	TRBV2	TRBJ2-5	CASSVGLAGGPWETQYF	TGTGCCAGCAGTGTAGGACTAGCGGGAGGACCTTGGGAGACCCAGTACTTC
.	.	TRBV7-9	TRBJ1-4	CASSLGTGTVDEKLFF	TGTGCCAGCAGCTTGGGCACAGGGACGGTGGATGAAAAACTGTTTTTT
.	.	TRBV6-5	TRBJ1-2	CASIYSVANYGYTF	TGTGCCAGCATTTACAGCGTAGCTAACTATGGCTACACCTTC